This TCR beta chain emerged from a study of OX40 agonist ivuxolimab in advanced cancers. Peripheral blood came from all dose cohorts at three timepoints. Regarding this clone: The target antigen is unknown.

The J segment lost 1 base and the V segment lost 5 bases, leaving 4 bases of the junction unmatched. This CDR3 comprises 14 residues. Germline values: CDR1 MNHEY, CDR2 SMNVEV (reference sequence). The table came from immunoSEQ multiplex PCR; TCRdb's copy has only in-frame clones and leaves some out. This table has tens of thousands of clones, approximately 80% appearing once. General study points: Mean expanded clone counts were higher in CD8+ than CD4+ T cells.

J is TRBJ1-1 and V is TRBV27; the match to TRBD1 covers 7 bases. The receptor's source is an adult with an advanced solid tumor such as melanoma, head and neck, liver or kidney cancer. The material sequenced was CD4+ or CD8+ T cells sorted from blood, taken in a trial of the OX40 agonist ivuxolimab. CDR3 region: CASSMDRPNTEAFF. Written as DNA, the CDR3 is TGTGCCAGCAGTATGGACAGGCCGAACACTGAAGCTTTCTTT.